This T cell receptor (beta chain) was retrieved from a study of technical replicates of blood from several donors (dated by TCRdb to between 2016 and 2019). Library method: the immunoSEQ multiplex PCR assay. The table was pulled from immuneACCESS by TCRdb, which kept in-frame rearrangements only. Such tables lose some clones; where checked, under half of the loss comes from unresolved V genes, and the rest has no known cause. The sample yields about 34,000 clones; more than 90% were counted once. The ten largest clones capture 4.1% of the sample. The CDR3 measures 13 amino acids from cysteine to phenylalanine. Kept here is only the CDR3 DNA, which spans 39 bases and is read in frame from base 1. Via the germline V gene, CDR1 is SGHRS and CDR2 YFSETQ. A distance of 15 bases separates the germline ends of V and J, which lose 2 bases and 10 bases respectively. Of note for this clone: This receptor's antigen is unknown. No base qualities exist here, and no much larger clone lies one base off it.

The chain is encoded by TRBV5-1 joined to TRBJ1-2; a tentative D call is TRBD1 (6 bases match). The sample taken for sequencing was PBMCs. The sequence derives from a human donor in good health. Some clones in this sample may be carry-over from other donors' samples. CDR3 reads: CASSLQTGNFYTF. The nucleotide sequence is given as TGCGCCAGCAGCTTACAAACAGGGAACTTCTACACCTTC.